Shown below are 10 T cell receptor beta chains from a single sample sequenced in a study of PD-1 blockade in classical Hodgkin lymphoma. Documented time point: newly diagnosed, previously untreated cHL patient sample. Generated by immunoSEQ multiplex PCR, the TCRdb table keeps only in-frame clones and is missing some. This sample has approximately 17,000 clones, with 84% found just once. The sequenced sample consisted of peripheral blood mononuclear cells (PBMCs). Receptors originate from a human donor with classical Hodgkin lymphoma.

The CDR3, as DNA: TGTGCCAGCTCACCACCGAATTTGGCCCTCCACACCGGGGAGCTGTTTTTT. Protein sequence: CASSPPNLALHTGELFF. The gene calls are TRBV18 and TRBJ2-2; D uncertain. From germline, CDR1 is KGHSH and CDR2 LQKENI. The V end lost 0 bases, the J end lost 3 bases, and 14 bases lay between the germline ends. CDR3 length: 17 residues.

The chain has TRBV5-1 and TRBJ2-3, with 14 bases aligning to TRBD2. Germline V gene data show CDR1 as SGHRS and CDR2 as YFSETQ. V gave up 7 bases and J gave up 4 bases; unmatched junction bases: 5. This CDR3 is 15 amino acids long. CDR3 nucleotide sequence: TGCGCCAGCGGACTAGCGGGAGGAGTGGCAGATACGCAGTATTTT. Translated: CASGLAGGVADTQYF.

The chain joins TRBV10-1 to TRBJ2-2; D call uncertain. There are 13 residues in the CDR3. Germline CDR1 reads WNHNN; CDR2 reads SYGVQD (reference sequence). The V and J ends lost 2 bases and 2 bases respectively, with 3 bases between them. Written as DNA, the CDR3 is TGCGCCAGCAGTGAGAGTAACACCGGGGAGCTGTTTTTT. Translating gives CASSESNTGELFF.

CDR3 amino acids: CASSQDPLQTSANTGELFF. CDR3 DNA: TGCGCCAGCAGCCAGGACCCCCTACAGACTAGCGCAAACACCGGGGAGCTGTTTTTT. This chain links TRBV4-1 with TRBJ2-2; TRBD2 agrees at 8 bases. The CDR3 runs to 19 residues. In germline, CDR1 is MGHRA, CDR2 YSYEKL. The ends lost 3 bases at V and 2 bases at J; junction bases unmatched: 14.

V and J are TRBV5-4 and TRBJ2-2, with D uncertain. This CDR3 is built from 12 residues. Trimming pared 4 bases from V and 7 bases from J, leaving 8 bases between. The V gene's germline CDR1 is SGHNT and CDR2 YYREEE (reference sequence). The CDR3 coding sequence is TGTGCCAGCAGCGTGGACGGCGGGGAGCTGTTTTTT. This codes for CASSVDGGELFF.

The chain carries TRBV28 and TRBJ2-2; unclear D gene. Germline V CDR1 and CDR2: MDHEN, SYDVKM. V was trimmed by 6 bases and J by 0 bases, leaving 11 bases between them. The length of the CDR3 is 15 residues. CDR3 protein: CASSSFGSNTGELFF. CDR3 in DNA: TGTGCCAGCAGCTCCTTTGGGTCGAACACCGGGGAGCTGTTTTTT.

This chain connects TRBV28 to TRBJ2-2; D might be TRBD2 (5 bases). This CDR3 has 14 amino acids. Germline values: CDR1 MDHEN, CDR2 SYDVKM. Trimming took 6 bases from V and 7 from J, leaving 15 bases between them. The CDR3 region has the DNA TGTGCCAGCAGCAGATCGAGGGCGGACGGGGAGCTGTTTTTT. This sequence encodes CASSRSRADGELFF.

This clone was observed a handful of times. The CDR3 coding sequence is TGTGCCAGCAGTTATGTCAGGGGGGCCGGGGAGCTGTTTTTT. Residues: CASSYVRGAGELFF. This chain uses TRBV6-5 with TRBJ2-2, with D tentatively TRBD1 (7 bases). Germline V lookup: CDR1 MNHEY, CDR2 SVGAGI. With 3 bases removed from V and 6 bases from J, the gap between germline ends came to 11 bases. The CDR3 is made up of 14 amino acids.

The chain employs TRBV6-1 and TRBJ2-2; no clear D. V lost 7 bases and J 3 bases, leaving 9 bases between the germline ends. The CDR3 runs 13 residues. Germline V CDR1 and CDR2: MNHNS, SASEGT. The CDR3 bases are TGTGCCAGCACCCCGGCGGACACCGGGGAGCTGTTTTTT. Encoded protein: CASTPADTGELFF.

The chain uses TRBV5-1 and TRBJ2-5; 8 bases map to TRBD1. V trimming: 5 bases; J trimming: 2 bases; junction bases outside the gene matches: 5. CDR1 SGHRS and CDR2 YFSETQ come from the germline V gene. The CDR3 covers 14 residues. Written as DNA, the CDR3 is TGCGCCAGCAGATATAGACAGGGGCAAGAGACCCAGTACTTC. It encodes CASRYRQGQETQYF.